The rows below give T cell receptor beta chains drawn from one sample of a study of T cells in Graves' hyperthyroidism and ophthalmopathy. TCRdb passed the multiplex PCR reads through MiXCR, listing each CDR3 protein once. The table has 490,000 or so distinct CDR3 sequences, approximately 23% seen once; the top ten hold under 55%. The source material was blood. The origin of the receptors is a woman in her 70s with Graves' ophthalmopathy. Each CDR3 is given with its conserved first and last residue. D genes are given only for firm matches. Size is stated for part of the rows, as once, few or many counts, or as a class when the clone is expanded.

d_call	cdr3_length	v_call	clone_size	j_call	cdr3_aa	cdr3_nt
NA	15	TRBV10-3	few	TRBJ2-2	CAISEPAANTGELFF	TGTGCCATCAGTGAACCCGCCGCGAACACCGGGGAGCTGTTTTTT
NA	11	TRBV20-1	many	TRBJ1-1	CSASYSTEAFF	TGCAGTGCTAGTTACTCCACTGAAGCTTTCTTT
TRBD2	15	TRBV7-2	many	TRBJ2-7	CASSPLAGGPGEQYF	TGTGCCAGCAGCCCGCTAGCGGGAGGGCCGGGGGAGCAGTACTTC
TRBD2	11	TRBV11-2	many	TRBJ2-1	CAVGEGHEQFF	TGTGCCGTGGGGGAGGGGCATGAGCAGTTCTTC
NA	15	TRBV2	NA	TRBJ2-3	CASTKGGRSTDTQYF	TGTGCCAGTACCAAAGGGGGGCGCAGCACAGATACGCAGTATTTT
TRBD1	14	TRBV27	few	TRBJ2-7	CASSIGTGGSEQYF	TGTGCCAGCAGTATCGGGACAGGGGGGAGCGAGCAGTACTTC
TRBD2	15	TRBV6-5	few	TRBJ2-7	CASSYRLAGPYEQYF	TGTGCCAGCAGTTACCGACTAGCGGGTCCCTACGAGCAGTACTTC
NA	15	TRBV7-3	few	TRBJ2-1	CASSLIREFRYEQFF	TGTGCCAGCAGCTTAATACGGGAGTTTAGGTATGAGCAGTTCTTC
TRBD2	14	TRBV20-1	few	TRBJ2-3	CSATTSGSTDTQYF	TGCAGCGCAACGACTAGCGGGAGCACAGATACGCAGTATTTT
TRBD2	16	TRBV18	many	TRBJ2-2	CASSPLSGSSAGELFF	TGTGCCAGCTCACCACTTAGCGGGAGTTCAGCCGGGGAGCTGTTTTTT
TRBD2	17	TRBV9	few	TRBJ2-3	CASSPGASGSSTDTQYF	TGTGCCAGCAGCCCAGGCGCTAGCGGGAGTAGCACAGATACGCAGTATTTT
NA	12	TRBV6-1	few	TRBJ1-2	CASGQGNYGYTF	TGTGCCAGCGGTCAGGGGAACTATGGCTACACCTTC
NA	15	TRBV11-1	many	TRBJ2-1	CASTSDEGRYNEQFF	TGTGCCAGCACCTCCGACGAGGGCAGGTACAATGAGCAGTTCTTC
NA	15	TRBV19	few	TRBJ1-5	CASSIVGSSNQPQHF	TGTGCCAGTAGTATAGTTGGGTCTAGCAATCAGCCCCAGCATTTT
TRBD1	11	TRBV20-1	many	TRBJ1-1	CSADRGTEAFF	TGCAGTGCTGACAGGGGCACTGAAGCTTTCTTT
TRBD2	14	TRBV20-1	NA	TRBJ2-1	CSAPLAGAYNEQFF	TGCAGTGCTCCGCTAGCGGGAGCCTACAATGAGCAGTTCTTC
TRBD2	15	TRBV3-1	NA	TRBJ2-5	CASSPQGLALETQYF	TGTGCCAGCAGCCCGCAGGGACTAGCGTTGGAGACCCAGTACTTC
TRBD1	16	TRBV11-2	NA	TRBJ1-6	CASSTGTGLIMTPLHF	TGTGCCAGCAGCACCGGGACAGGGCTGATAATGACACCCCTCCACTTT
TRBD1	16	TRBV27	few	TRBJ1-5	CASSPFWTGTNQPQHF	TGTGCCAGCAGTCCATTCTGGACAGGGACCAATCAGCCCCAGCATTTT
NA	15	TRBV30	few	TRBJ2-2	CAWSVPGQSWEGLFF	TGTGCCTGGAGTGTACCCGGACAGTCTTGGGAAGGGCTGTTTTTT
TRBD2	14	TRBV20-1	few	TRBJ2-5	CSAGRTSGQETQYF	TGCAGTGCTGGGCGGACTAGCGGGCAAGAGACCCAGTACTTC
NA	12	TRBV6-1	NA	TRBJ2-1	CASRASWWEQFF	TGTGCCAGCAGGGCCTCGTGGTGGGAGCAGTTCTTC
TRBD2	16	TRBV5-1	few	TRBJ2-7	CASSHRPSGEVGEQYF	TGCGCCAGCAGCCACAGGCCTAGCGGGGAAGTCGGCGAGCAGTACTTC
NA	13	TRBV3-1	few	TRBJ2-3	CASSQDLADTQYF	TGTGCCAGCAGCCAAGATTTAGCAGATACGCAGTATTTT
NA	16	TRBV6-1	NA	TRBJ2-1	CASSVLTDRGYNEQFF	TGTGCCAGCAGTGTCCTGACGGATCGGGGATACAATGAGCAGTTCTTC
TRBD1	14	TRBV19	few	TRBJ1-1	CASRQTGGGTEAFF	TGTGCCAGTAGACAGACAGGGGGCGGCACTGAAGCTTTCTTT
TRBD2	13	TRBV6-1	many	TRBJ2-1	CASHGASGTEQFF	TGTGCCAGCCACGGGGCTAGCGGGACTGAGCAGTTCTTC
NA	18	TRBV6-9	NA	TRBJ2-6	CASSYAGTLSSGANVLTF	TGTGCCAGCAGCTACGCGGGGACGCTTAGCTCTGGGGCCAACGTCCTGACCTTC
TRBD2	14	TRBV7-9	few	TRBJ2-7	CASTQMRDYAEQYF	TGTGCCAGCACCCAAATGAGGGACTACGCCGAGCAGTACTTC
NA	12	TRBV10-3	NA	TRBJ2-7	CAINESSGEQYF	TGTGCCATCAATGAGTCGTCGGGCGAGCAGTACTTC
NA	17	TRBV9	few	TRBJ2-7	CASSSPGGGLGYDEQYF	TGTGCCAGCAGCTCTCCGGGCGGGGGCCTCGGTTACGACGAGCAGTACTTC
NA	20	TRBV7-3	many	TRBJ2-1	CASSRPQGGRASGSYNEQFF	TGTGCCAGCAGCCGCCCACAGGGAGGGAGGGCCTCAGGGTCCTACAATGAGCAGTTCTTC
NA	18	TRBV28	NA	TRBJ2-1	CASSYSIHGGPFPNEQFF	TGTGCCAGCAGTTACTCGATTCACGGCGGACCATTTCCAAATGAGCAGTTCTTC
NA	14	TRBV30	NA	TRBJ2-4	CAWDLGGPKNIQYF	TGTGCCTGGGATTTAGGGGGACCCAAAAACATTCAGTACTTC
NA	15	TRBV19	NA	TRBJ1-5	CASSIVAGDHQPQHF	TGTGCCAGTAGTATAGTGGCAGGGGATCACCAGCCCCAGCATTTT
NA	15	TRBV6-1	NA	TRBJ1-5	CASSGGTEFNQPQHF	TGTGCCAGCAGTGGAGGGACGGAATTCAATCAGCCCCAGCATTTT
TRBD2	17	TRBV7-2	many	TRBJ2-7	CASSLTASGASSYEQYF	TGTGCCAGCAGCTTAACAGCTAGCGGGGCTAGCTCCTACGAGCAGTACTTC
NA	12	TRBV29-1	NA	TRBJ1-2	CSVETGPYGYTF	TGCAGCGTAGAGACAGGACCCTATGGCTACACCTTC
TRBD2	14	TRBV27	few	TRBJ2-1	CASSPAGSGRAEFF	TGTGCCAGCAGCCCGGCCGGTAGCGGGAGGGCCGAGTTCTTC
TRBD1	15	TRBV6-2/TRBV6-3	many	TRBJ1-5	CASSRQGLRNQPQHF	TGTGCCAGCAGCAGACAGGGTTTACGCAATCAGCCCCAGCATTTT
NA	16	TRBV5-8	NA	TRBJ2-7	CASSLDPRENSYEQYF	TGTGCCAGCAGCTTGGATCCCAGGGAAAACTCCTACGAGCAGTACTTC
NA	15	TRBV19	NA	TRBJ2-2	CASSIPGVGTGELFF	TGTGCCAGTAGTATCCCAGGGGTCGGCACCGGGGAGCTGTTTTTT
TRBD1	14	TRBV11-3	few	TRBJ2-5	CASSLGQSQETQYF	TGTGCCAGCAGCTTGGGACAGTCCCAAGAGACCCAGTACTTC
TRBD2	15	TRBV6-1	many	TRBJ2-7	CASSEAGLAKGEQYF	TGTGCCAGCAGTGAAGCCGGACTAGCGAAGGGCGAGCAGTACTTC
NA	18	TRBV9	few	TRBJ1-5	CASSVTERPQGGTQPQHF	TGTGCCAGCAGCGTAACGGAACGACCACAGGGTGGCACTCAGCCCCAGCATTTT
NA	15	TRBV6-1	few	TRBJ1-1	CASKFRGRMNTEAFF	TGTGCCAGCAAATTTAGGGGACGTATGAACACTGAAGCTTTCTTT